The 18 T cell receptor beta chains below were found in one sample sequenced in a study of CD8+ T cells in alopecia areata listed by TCRdb under 2018. Receptor amplification or capture employed the immunoSEQ multiplex PCR assay. RNA was extracted from all samples and reverse transcribed into cDNA as template for TCR sequencing. This immuneACCESS table, as held by TCRdb, lists in-frame sequences with V and J called but not all clones. Of the missing ones, under half trace to an unresolved V gene in checked studies; the others have no known cause. Here the sample has 200,000 to 250,000 clones; 50% to 75% occur a single time. 4% to 5% of the sample comes from the top ten. The sample's time point, from its label and the paper: around 28 days on oral tofacitinib. In light of the paper, this sample's treatment or condition label describes: oral pan-JAK inhibitor, 5-10 mg twice daily. The sample in question was CD4+ T cells sorted from blood, obtained at week 4, from a patient treated with tofacitinib. The receptors come from a human donor with alopecia areata.

This clone has just a few counts. V gene TRBV4-1 combines with J gene TRBJ1-2; D not certain. Deletions cut 4 bases from V and 5 bases from J, with 14 bases between. This CDR3 comprises 14 residues. CDR1 is MGHRA, CDR2 YSYEKL, per germline. The CDR3 sequence: CASSRPEKIYGYTF. The DNA for the CDR3 is TGCGCCAGCAGCCGCCCCGAGAAGATTTATGGCTACACCTTC.

The V gene is TRBV29-1, the J gene TRBJ1-1, with 10 bases identical to TRBD1. CDR1 is SQVTM, CDR2 ANQGSEA, per germline. This CDR3 contains 15 residues. V shed 5 bases, J shed 4 bases, and the junction held 10 bases outside the gene matches. This CDR3 is CSVRGTGAGITEAFF. The CDR3 nucleotides are TGCAGCGTTCGCGGGACAGGGGCGGGGATCACTGAAGCTTTCTTT.

This chain connects TRBV9 to TRBJ2-1; the match to TRBD2 covers 8 bases. The CDR3 loop spans 16 amino acids. J was trimmed by 4 bases and V by 3 bases; bases with no gene match: 9. Germline CDR1 is SGDLS and CDR2 is YYNGEE. Written as DNA, the CDR3 is TGTGCCAGCAGCGCGGGCGGGGGGACCAATTACAATGAGCAGTTCTTC. The encoded protein is CASSAGGGTNYNEQFF.

This clone has just a few counts. V and J are TRBV7-2 and TRBJ2-5; tentatively, D is TRBD2 (6 bases). The CDR3 loop spans 15 amino acids. V was shortened by 0 bases and J by 1 base, with 9 bases between the two germline ends. Germline CDR1 SGHTA, CDR2 FQGNSA. CDR3 nucleotides: TGTGCCAGCAGCTTAGCGCGGGGCAGCCAAGAGACCCAGTACTTC. This gives the protein CASSLARGSQETQYF.

The rearrangement uses TRBV19 and TRBJ1-1; D is ambiguous. The length of the CDR3 is 14 residues. Germline-derived CDR1 and CDR2 are LNHDA and SQIVND (reference sequence). The V end lost 5 bases, the J end lost 1 base, and 11 bases lay between the germline ends. CDR3 in amino acids: CASSSRMGNTEAFF. The CDR3 coding sequence is TGTGCCAGTAGTTCCAGGATGGGGAACACTGAAGCTTTCTTT.

The chain has TRBV30 and TRBJ2-2, with D tentatively TRBD1 (6 bases). V dropped 4 bases and J dropped 5 bases, with 11 bases sitting between them. CDR1 and CDR2 (germline): GTSNPN, SVGIG (reference sequence). The CDR3 loop spans 13 amino acids. The CDR3 DNA reads TGTGCCTGGAACAGGGTCGAGACCGGGGAGCTGTTTTTT. Its protein is CAWNRVETGELFF.

This clone has only one observation. The chain combines TRBV5-1 with TRBJ2-3; TRBD1 is a possible D gene (6 bases). This CDR3 comprises 15 residues. V lost 1 base to trimming and J lost 2 bases, with 11 bases between them. Germline CDR1 is SGHRS and CDR2 is YFSETQ. The CDR3 sequence: CASSLQGPTTDTQYF. In DNA form, the CDR3 reads TGCGCCAGCAGCTTGCAGGGGCCGACCACAGATACGCAGTATTTT.

The CDR3 nucleotides are TGCGCCAGCAGCCAACAGCGGGAGGACTCACCCCTCCACTTT. Its protein product is CASSQQREDSPLHF. V usage is TRBV4-3 and J usage is TRBJ1-6; the D is unclear. The CDR3 runs to 14 residues. V was trimmed by 2 bases and J by 10 bases, leaving 12 bases between them. The germline V gene encodes CDR1 LGHNA and CDR2 YSLEER.

This clone was seen many times. This chain uses TRBV29-1 with TRBJ2-1; the match to TRBD2 covers 11 bases. There are 19 residues in the CDR3. The V segment lost 3 bases and the J segment 3 bases; nucleotides outside the gene matches: 16. Germline CDR1 and CDR2: SQVTM and ANQGSEA. The CDR3 reads CSVDLSGGDLREGYNEQFF. As DNA, the CDR3 is TGCAGCGTTGATCTTAGCGGGGGGGATCTACGGGAGGGCTACAATGAGCAGTTCTTC.

This chain uses TRBV7-2 with TRBJ1-5; D remains unclear. CDR1 and CDR2 from the germline V gene are SGHTA and FQGNSA. The CDR3 is made up of 13 amino acids. V was cut by 3 bases and J by 6 bases, with 9 bases left in between. Written as DNA, the CDR3 is TGTGCCAGCAGCTTCGACTATCCTCAGCCCCAGCATTTT. This sequence encodes CASSFDYPQPQHF.

The gene calls are TRBV7-2 and TRBJ2-3; 11 nucleotides agree with TRBD2. The V segment lost 3 bases and the J segment 0 bases; nucleotides outside the gene matches: 8. The CDR3 runs to 18 residues. In germline, CDR1 is SGHTA, CDR2 FQGNSA. CDR3 DNA sequence: TGTGCCAGCAGCTTCCTAGCGGGGGGAGGGCGTAGCACAGATACGCAGTATTTT. Amino acids: CASSFLAGGGRSTDTQYF.

In its sample, this clone was seen once. The chain has TRBV6-6 and TRBJ2-6; D unresolved. Trimming took 7 bases from V and 4 from J, leaving 8 bases between them. The CDR3 is 13 amino acids. CDR1 MNHNY and CDR2 SVGAGI come from the germline V gene (reference sequence). Here the CDR3 reads CASKTPGANVLTF. Written as DNA, the CDR3 is TGTGCCAGCAAGACGCCAGGGGCCAACGTCCTGACTTTC.

This chain links TRBV30 with TRBJ2-7; TRBD1 aligns across 10 bases. The CDR3 runs 15 residues. V was clipped by 2 bases and J by 1 base; unmatched bases: 5. Germline V gene sequence: CDR1 GTSNPN, CDR2 SVGIG (reference sequence). The CDR3 sequence is CAWSPRDRGSYEQYF. The CDR3 nucleotides read TGTGCCTGGAGTCCCCGGGACAGGGGATCCTACGAGCAGTACTTC.

The V call is TRBV30, the J call TRBJ1-1; 7 bases agree with TRBD1. Germline assignment: CDR1 GTSNPN and CDR2 SVGIG (reference sequence). The CDR3 has 12 residues. V trimming: 2 bases; J trimming: 7 bases; junction bases outside the gene matches: 4. The CDR3 here is CAWSPTGIEAFF. CDR3 sequence (DNA): TGTGCCTGGAGTCCGACAGGGATTGAAGCTTTCTTT.

CDR3 amino acids: CASSLRMSGQVQRKGPDTQYF. CDR3 bases: TGTGCCAGCAGCTTGAGGATGTCGGGACAGGTTCAGCGGAAGGGTCCAGATACGCAGTATTTT. The genes are TRBV13 and TRBJ2-3; TRBD1 matches at 8 bases. Trimming removed 3 bases from V and 4 bases from J; junction bases left unmatched: 24. This CDR3 comprises 21 residues. Germline CDR1 and CDR2: PRHDT and FYEKMQ (reference sequence).

The chain employs TRBV7-9 and TRBJ1-4; TRBD1 might be the D (5 bases). With 8 bases removed from V and 12 bases from J, the gap between germline ends came to 19 bases. Germline V gene data show CDR1 as SEHNR and CDR2 as FQNEAQ (reference sequence). The CDR3 extends over 13 amino acids. DNA for the CDR3: TGTGCCAGCTCACGGACAAACCCCGAGGAACTGTTTTTT. Translation gives CASSRTNPEELFF. Combining the CDR3 with reference TRBV7-9 and TRBJ1-4 gives the whole variable domain DTGVSQNPRHKITKRGQNVTFRCDPISEHNRLYWYRQTLGQGPEFLTYFQNEAQLEKSRLLSDRFSAERPKGSFSTLEIQRTEQGDSAMYLCASSRTNPEELFFGSGTQLSVL.

The chain uses TRBV29-1 and TRBJ1-4; 10 bases line up with TRBD1. The CDR3 sequence is 14 residues long. CDR1 is SQVTM and CDR2 is ANQGSEA in the germline V gene. The ends lost 6 bases at V and 8 bases at J; junction bases unmatched: 9. The CDR3 region is CSVEWDRGREKLFF. The CDR3 nucleotides read TGCAGCGTGGAGTGGGACAGGGGAAGGGAAAAACTGTTTTTT.

The chain carries TRBV5-1 and TRBJ2-1; 8 bases match TRBD1. CDR1 is SGHRS and CDR2 is YFSETQ in the germline V gene. This CDR3 region has 15 residues. Germline trimming cut 4 bases from V and 1 base from J; bases unmatched to any gene: 4. The CDR3 spells CASSPGQGSYNEQFF. The CDR3 DNA is TGCGCCAGCAGCCCCGGACAGGGATCCTACAATGAGCAGTTCTTC.